These 21 T cell receptor beta chains were all obtained from the same sample, sequenced in a study of cytomegalovirus exposure and HLA in healthy donors. Here immunoSEQ multiplex PCR was the method, and the copy in TCRdb shows in-frame clones only, minus some. The sample has 200,000 to 250,000 clones, 75% to 95% seen once. The material sequenced was PBMCs. Every receptor here comes from a young woman in good health and CMV-seronegative.

V gene TRBV7-6 combines with J gene TRBJ1-3; unclear D gene. V was cut by 1 base and J by 4 bases, with 5 bases left in between. The CDR3 length is 13 residues. Germline CDR1 reads SGHVS; CDR2 reads FNYEAQ. The CDR3 loop reads CASSLEQGNTIYF. CDR3 in DNA: TGTGCCAGCAGCTTAGAACAGGGAAACACCATATATTTT.

The chain is built from TRBV21-1 and TRBJ1-2; the table's D call of TRBD1 was not tested on the DNA. TRBV21-1 is a listed pseudogene. The CDR3 is 16 amino acids. CDR3 region: CASSALDRGRYYGYTF. CDR3 DNA sequence: TGTGCCAGCAGCGCCCTGGACAGGGGGCGATACTATGGCTACACCTTC.

The chain couples TRBV27 to TRBJ2-7; D remains ambiguous. The V end was cut by 3 bases, the J end by 3 bases, with 15 bases between. Germline loops: CDR1 MNHEY, CDR2 SMNVEV (reference sequence). This CDR3 spans 15 amino acids. CDR3 coding DNA: TGTGCCAGCAGTTTCCTCCAGACAAGTAACTACGAGCAGTACTTC. This translates into CASSFLQTSNYEQYF.

This chain connects TRBV9 to TRBJ1-3; no reliable D call. Looked up from germline, CDR1 is SGDLS and CDR2 is YYNGEE. The CDR3 contains 14 residues. Trimming removed 3 bases at V and 0 bases at J, with 7 bases between. CDR3 sequence: CASSAPSSGNTIYF. In nucleotides, the CDR3 is TGTGCCAGCAGCGCACCGAGCTCTGGAAACACCATATATTTT.

The V and J genes are TRBV2 and TRBJ2-3; possibly TRBD1 for D (6 bases). This CDR3 comprises 14 residues. Germline V gene data show CDR1 as SNHLY and CDR2 as FYNNEI. Trimming shortened V by 7 bases and J by 4 bases, and 15 bases separated the two germline ends. The CDR3 protein is CASNFREGADTQYF. The CDR3 DNA reads as TGTGCCAGCAATTTCCGTGAGGGGGCAGATACGCAGTATTTT. The whole variable domain, remainder taken from reference TRBV2 and TRBJ2-3, is EPEVTQTPSHQVTQMGQEVILRCVPISNHLYFYWYRQILGQKVEFLVSFYNNEISEKSEIFDDQFSVERPDGSNFTLKIRSTKLEDSAMYFCASNFREGADTQYFGPGTRLTVL.

Worth noting for this clone: This specimen includes other DNA sequences encoding the same CDR3. This chain connects TRBV11-2 to TRBJ2-5; 11 nucleotides match TRBD2. The CDR3 loop spans 16 amino acids. Germline-derived CDR1 and CDR2 are SGHAT and FQNNGV. V shed 1 base and J 4 bases; nucleotides not matched to a gene: 5. The CDR3 loop is CASSLGVAGGGETQYF. CDR3 sequence (DNA): TGTGCCAGCAGCTTAGGAGTAGCGGGAGGGGGAGAGACCCAGTACTTC.

A word on this clone: This CDR3 is also generated by other DNA sequences in the sample. V and J are TRBV29-1 and TRBJ1-4; the match to TRBD1 covers 8 bases. The V segment lost 1 base and the J segment 6 bases; nucleotides outside the gene matches: 7. The CDR3 covers 15 residues. Germline CDR1 reads SQVTM; CDR2 reads ANQGSEA. The CDR3 DNA reads as TGCAGCGTTGAAGTTCAGACAGGGGTGCATGAAAAACTGTTTTTT. Its translation is CSVEVQTGVHEKLFF. Full variable domain (missing parts from reference TRBV29-1 and TRBJ1-4): SAVISQKPSRDICQRGTSLTIQCQVDSQVTMMFWYRQQPGQSLTLIATANQGSEATYESGFVIDKFPISRPNLTFSTLTVSNMSPEDSSIYLCSVEVQTGVHEKLFFGSGTQLSVL.

This CDR3 is CSAETTGYNEQFF. The CDR3 DNA follows: TGCAGCGCCGAGACGACTGGCTACAATGAGCAGTTCTTC. The chain couples TRBV29-1 to TRBJ2-1; no firm D call. V lost 7 bases and J lost 3, with 13 bases in between. The length of the CDR3 is 13 residues. CDR1 and CDR2 from the germline V gene are SQVTM and ANQGSEA.

The chain uses TRBV6-1 and TRBJ2-7; 7 bases agree with TRBD1. Germline CDR1 MNHNS, CDR2 SASEGT. The CDR3 has 15 amino acids. J gave up 4 bases and V 0 bases, and 6 bases lay outside the gene matches. CDR3 amino acids: CASSEAAGGVYEQYF. CDR3 bases: TGTGCCAGCAGTGAAGCGGCAGGGGGTGTTTACGAGCAGTACTTC.

The genes are TRBV4-2 and TRBJ2-7, with 8 nucleotides matching TRBD1. From germline, CDR1 is LGHNA and CDR2 YNFKEQ. Trimming cost V 1 base and J 6 bases; bases outside gene matches: 5. CDR3 length: 14 residues. Written as DNA, the CDR3 is TGTGCCAGCAGCCAAGGGGCAGGGGGCGGCGAGCAGTACTTC. It codes for CASSQGAGGGEQYF.

The chain is built from TRBV9 and TRBJ2-5, with TRBD1 as a possible D gene (5 bases). Between the trimmed V and J ends, which lost 0 bases and 2 bases, there was a span of 8 bases. The length of the CDR3 is 14 residues. Germline CDR1 reads SGDLS; CDR2 reads YYNGEE. CDR3 DNA sequence: TGTGCCAGCAGCGTAGGACAGATACAAGAGACCCAGTACTTC. This codes for CASSVGQIQETQYF.

J is TRBJ1-5 and V is TRBV5-8, with a weak D call TRBD1 (5 bases). V lost 4 bases, J lost 3 bases, and 14 bases lay in between. The CDR3 contains 15 residues. In germline, CDR1 is SGHTS, CDR2 YDEGEE. The CDR3 DNA reads TGTGCCAGCAGCGGAGTCGGCAGGGACAATCAGCCCCAGCATTTT. Translated, it gives CASSGVGRDNQPQHF.

There are a few counts of this clone. This chain uses TRBV6-5 with TRBJ2-7; possibly TRBD1 for D (6 bases). CDR1 is MNHEY, CDR2 SVGAGI, per germline. V was shortened by 8 bases and J by 10 bases, with 18 bases between the two germline ends. The CDR3 is made up of 12 amino acids. The CDR3 loop is CASGQGFTSQYF. CDR3 nucleotides: TGTGCCAGCGGGCAGGGGTTTACTTCTCAGTACTTC.

The gene calls are TRBV7-2 and TRBJ1-1; D is unresolved. This CDR3 comprises 14 residues. Per germline, CDR1 SGHTA and CDR2 FQGNSA. Trimming took off 5 bases at V and 0 bases at J, with 10 bases between the two ends. CDR3 loop: CASSGRVLNTEAFF. DNA of the CDR3: TGTGCCAGCAGCGGGAGGGTTTTGAACACTGAAGCTTTCTTT.

The V call is TRBV6-5, the J call TRBJ2-7, with D unresolved. V was trimmed by 0 bases and J by 1 base, leaving 13 bases between them. The CDR3 extends over 16 amino acids. CDR1 is MNHEY and CDR2 is SVGAGI in the germline V gene. CDR3 nucleotide sequence: TGTGCCAGCAGTTACTCAGATTTGACAACTTCCTACGAGCAGTACTTC. Its protein is CASSYSDLTTSYEQYF.

The rearrangement links TRBV5-6 to TRBJ1-2, with 8 bases aligning to TRBD1. Germline V CDR1 and CDR2: SGHDT, YYEEEE. Trimming took 0 bases from V and 2 from J; bases not matched to a gene: 6. This CDR3 has 16 residues. CDR3 in DNA: TGTGCCAGCAGCTTGGTTCGCGGACAGGGAAACTATGGCTACACCTTC. This encodes CASSLVRGQGNYGYTF.

The chain carries TRBV7-3 and TRBJ1-2; 9 bases line up with TRBD1. The CDR3 totals 13 residues. CDR1 and CDR2 from the germline V gene are SGHTA and FQGTGA. J lost 8 bases, V lost 4 bases, and 5 bases had no gene match. The CDR3 here is CASSSGTGKGYTF. CDR3 coding DNA: TGTGCCAGCAGCTCGGGGACAGGGAAAGGCTACACCTTC.

This clone is a singleton in its sample. The gene calls are TRBV4-1 and TRBJ2-3; D gene uncertain. With 1 base removed from V and 5 bases from J, the gap between germline ends came to 4 bases. Germline V gene sequence: CDR1 MGHRA, CDR2 YSYEKL. CDR3 length: 12 residues. The CDR3 here is CASSQGVDTQYF. The CDR3 bases are TGCGCCAGCAGCCAAGGAGTAGATACGCAGTATTTT.

V gene TRBV6-5 combines with J gene TRBJ2-1; TRBD2 is a possible D gene (5 bases). Germline assignment: CDR1 MNHEY and CDR2 SVGAGI. The CDR3 is made up of 12 amino acids. Trimming pared 4 bases from V and 6 bases from J, leaving 7 bases between. The DNA for the CDR3 is TGTGCCAGCAGTTTCAGCGGCAATGAGCAGTTCTTC. This gives the protein CASSFSGNEQFF.

The chain employs TRBV30 and TRBJ1-6, with D uncertain. The CDR3 contains 13 residues. V lost 5 bases and J lost 7, with 12 bases in between. Germline CDR1 and CDR2: GTSNPN and SVGIG (reference sequence). The CDR3 DNA sequence: TGTGCCTGGGGCCCGGGGTTGAATTCACCCCTCCACTTT. Its translation: CAWGPGLNSPLHF. Combining the CDR3 with reference TRBV30 and TRBJ1-6 gives the whole variable domain SQTIHQWPATLVQPVGSPLSLECTVEGTSNPNLYWYRQAAGRGLQLLFYSVGIGQISSEVPQNLSASRPQDRQFILSSKKLLLSDSGFYLCAWGPGLNSPLHFGNGTRLTVT.

V is TRBV18 and J is TRBJ1-1; TRBD1 agrees at 7 bases. The length of the CDR3 is 16 residues. The V and J ends lost 3 bases and 1 base, in that order; junction bases with no gene match: 8. Germline V gene data show CDR1 as KGHSH and CDR2 as LQKENI. The CDR3 protein is CASSPEIGQENTEAFF. CDR3 nucleotides: TGTGCCAGCTCACCCGAGATAGGACAGGAGAACACTGAAGCTTTCTTT.